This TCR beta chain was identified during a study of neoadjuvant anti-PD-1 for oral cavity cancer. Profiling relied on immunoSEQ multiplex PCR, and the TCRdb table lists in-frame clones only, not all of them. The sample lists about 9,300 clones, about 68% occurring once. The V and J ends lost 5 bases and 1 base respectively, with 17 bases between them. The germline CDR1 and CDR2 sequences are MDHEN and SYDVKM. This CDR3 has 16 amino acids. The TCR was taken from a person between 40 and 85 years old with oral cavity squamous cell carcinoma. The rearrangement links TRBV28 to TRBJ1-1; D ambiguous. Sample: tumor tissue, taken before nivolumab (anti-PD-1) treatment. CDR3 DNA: TGTGCCAGCAGTCGGATCCTACCAAATGAGAACACTGAAGCTTTCTTT. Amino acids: CASSRILPNENTEAFF.